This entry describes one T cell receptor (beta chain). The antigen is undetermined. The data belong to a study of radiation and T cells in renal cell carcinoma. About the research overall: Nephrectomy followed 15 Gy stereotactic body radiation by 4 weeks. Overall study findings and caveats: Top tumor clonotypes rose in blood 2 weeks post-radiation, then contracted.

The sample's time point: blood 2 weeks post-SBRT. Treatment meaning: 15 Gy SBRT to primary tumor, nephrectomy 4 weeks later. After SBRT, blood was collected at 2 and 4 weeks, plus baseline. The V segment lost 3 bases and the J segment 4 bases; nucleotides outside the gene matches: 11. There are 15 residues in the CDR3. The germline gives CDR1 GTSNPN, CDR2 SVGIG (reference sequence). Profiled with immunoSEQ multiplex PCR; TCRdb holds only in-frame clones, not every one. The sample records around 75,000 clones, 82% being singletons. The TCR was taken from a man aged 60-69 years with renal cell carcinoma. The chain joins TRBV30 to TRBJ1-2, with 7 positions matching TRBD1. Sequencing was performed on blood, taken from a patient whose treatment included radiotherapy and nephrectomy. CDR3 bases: TGTGCCTGGAGGGGGGGGAGGGGGCGAAGCTATGGCTACACCTTC. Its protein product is CAWRGGRGRSYGYTF.